This passage covers 18 T cell receptor beta chains from one sample sequenced in a study of blood T cells in healthy people across ages. PCR was performed a second time for roughly 7 to 11 cycles using a sample-barcoded 5' primer and a J-beta primer mix. MiXCR was run by TCRdb on the 5' RACE reads, yielding one entry per CDR3 protein. The sample has more than 700,000 distinct CDR3 sequences, about half seen once. Sequencing was carried out using blood. The receptor set was obtained from an elderly man in good health.

The chain couples TRBV18 to TRBJ2-3; 7 nucleotides align to TRBD2. Germline V gene lookup returns CDR1 KGHSH and CDR2 LQKENI. The V and J ends lost 5 bases and 6 bases, in that order; junction bases with no gene match: 8. The CDR3 has 14 amino acids. As DNA, the CDR3 is TGTGCCAGCTCAGCAGTGGGAGGGCCGGATACGCAGTATTTT. It is translated as CASSAVGGPDTQYF. Filled out from reference TRBV18 and TRBJ2-3, the complete variable domain reads NAGVMQNPRHLVRRRGQEARLRCSPMKGHSHVYWYRQLPEEGLKFMVYLQKENIIDESGMPKERFSAEFPKEGPSILRIQQVVRGDSAAYFCASSAVGGPDTQYFGPGTRLTVL.

The J gene is TRBJ2-3, the V gene TRBV5-1; possible D gene TRBD1, 6 bases. Trimming removed 2 bases from V and 2 bases from J, with 9 bases in between. Germline V gene data show CDR1 as SGHRS and CDR2 as YFSETQ. CDR3 length: 14 residues. Written as DNA, the CDR3 is TGCGCCAGCAGCTTCCGGGACACCACAGATACGCAGTATTTT. Translating gives CASSFRDTTDTQYF.

This chain connects TRBV7-9 to TRBJ2-5, with D tentatively TRBD2 (6 bases). V was clipped by 3 bases and J by 11 bases, with 10 bases between them. The V gene's germline CDR1 is SEHNR and CDR2 FQNEAQ (reference sequence). The CDR3 covers 11 residues. The CDR3 nucleotides are TGTGCCAGCAGCTTGGACTACGGGCAGTACTTC. Protein product: CASSLDYGQYF.

V is TRBV7-2 and J is TRBJ2-4, with D unresolved. From germline, CDR1 is SGHTA and CDR2 FQGNSA. The CDR3 consists of 16 residues. Trimming took 5 bases from V and 0 from J, leaving 14 bases between them. Here the CDR3 reads CASSQRGSGAKNIQYF. DNA for the CDR3: TGTGCCAGCAGCCAACGAGGCAGTGGAGCCAAAAACATTCAGTACTTC.

The chain employs TRBV7-2 and TRBJ2-7, with D perhaps being TRBD1 or TRBD2 (5 bases each). The J call is uncertain, as TRBJ2-5 better fits the DNA end. Germline CDR1 is SGHTA and CDR2 is FQGNSA. The CDR3 extends over 14 amino acids. The CDR3 DNA is TGTGCCAGCAGCTTAGGAGGGTCCCAGGGGACCCAGTACTTC. Amino acids: CASSLGGSQGTQYF.

V usage is TRBV12-3 or TRBV12-4 and J usage is TRBJ1-2; TRBD1 matches at 8 bases. J was trimmed by 2 bases and V by 6 bases; bases with no gene match: 8. CDR3 size: 15 residues. The CDR3 DNA reads as TGTGCCAGCAGCGACAGGGGTTTAGGGAACTATGGCTACACCTTC. Encoded protein: CASSDRGLGNYGYTF.

This clonotype has a handful of counts. This sequence joins TRBV20-1 and TRBJ2-5; D not certain. This CDR3 comprises 13 residues. V was clipped by 6 bases and J by 4 bases, with 15 bases between them. In germline, CDR1 is DFQATT, CDR2 SNEGSKA (reference sequence). CDR3 nucleotide sequence: TGCAGTGCGAACGGGCCCGATCGAGAGACCCAGTACTTC. This sequence encodes CSANGPDRETQYF.

The chain has TRBV7-2 and TRBJ2-5, with D unresolved. Germline V lookup: CDR1 SGHTA, CDR2 FQGNSA. CDR3 length equals 14 residues. Trimming shortened V by 4 bases and J by 6 bases, and 15 bases separated the two germline ends. The CDR3, as DNA: TGTGCCAGCAGCTCCGGACCCCTAGGAAAGACCCAGTACTTC. Translation: CASSSGPLGKTQYF.

In its sample, this clonotype was seen once. The CDR3 nucleotides are TGCAGTGCTAGAGATGGTGGATCAGGAAAATCGACGGGGGCCAACGTCCTGACTTTC. Protein: CSARDGGSGKSTGANVLTF. The chain joins TRBV20-1 to TRBJ2-6; no clear D. The V gene lost 0 bases and the J gene lost 4 bases, with 22 bases spanning the gap. This CDR3 has 19 residues. Germline CDR1 DFQATT, CDR2 SNEGSKA (reference sequence).

This chain uses TRBV20-1 with TRBJ2-1, with D perhaps being TRBD1 or TRBD2 (5 bases each). The CDR3 is 14 amino acids. Germline values: CDR1 DFQATT, CDR2 SNEGSKA (reference sequence). V lost 6 bases and J 4 bases, leaving 16 bases between the germline ends. CDR3 nucleotides: TGCAGTGCGATGGGACGAGCAGTTTACAATGAGCAGTTCTTC. This sequence encodes CSAMGRAVYNEQFF.

This rearrangement joins TRBV28 to TRBJ2-7; 9 bases line up with TRBD1. V lost 6 bases and J lost 12; bases outside the gene matches: 15. Germline assignment: CDR1 MDHEN and CDR2 SYDVKM. The length of the CDR3 is 14 residues. In DNA, the CDR3 is TGTGCCAGCAGCCAGACAGGGGGGAGGTCTCTACTGTACTTC. Translation gives CASSQTGGRSLLYF.

This clonotype was observed at least ten times. The chain links TRBV10-3 to TRBJ2-1, with D perhaps matching TRBD1 or TRBD2 (5 bases each). The CDR3 runs 15 residues. V was shortened by 7 bases and J by 7 bases, with 20 bases between the two germline ends. Germline CDR1 is ENHRY and CDR2 is SYGVKD. CDR3 sequence: CAITNRTGTKNEQFF. CDR3 bases: TGTGCCATCACAAATCGGACGGGGACGAAGAATGAGCAGTTCTTC.

This CDR3 is CAIKTSGTDTQYF. CDR3 coding DNA: TGTGCCATCAAGACTAGCGGGACAGATACGCAGTATTTT. This chain connects TRBV28 to TRBJ2-3, with 10 bases lining up with TRBD2. The CDR3 totals 13 residues. V lost 10 bases and J lost 3; bases outside the gene matches: 4. Germline assignment: CDR1 MDHEN and CDR2 SYDVKM.

The chain uses TRBV15 and TRBJ2-4; TRBD2 matches at 8 bases. The J call may be incorrect, as the DNA end agrees better with TRBJ2-5. This CDR3 is built from 15 residues. CDR1 and CDR2 from the germline V gene are LNHNV and YYDKDF (reference sequence). CDR3 in DNA: TGTGCCACCAGCAGTAAACGGGGGGGTTGGGGGACCCAGTACTTC. Translated, it gives CATSSKRGGWGTQYF.

This clonotype was counted between two and nine times. The chain employs TRBV4-2 and TRBJ2-1; the match to TRBD1 covers 7 bases. Per the germline V gene, CDR1 is LGHNA and CDR2 is YNFKEQ. V lost 0 bases and J lost 2; bases outside the gene matches: 10. The CDR3 has 18 amino acids. Written as DNA, the CDR3 is TGTGCCAGCAGCCAAGAGCTTCTAAGACAGGGACCCTACAATGAGCAGTTCTTC. Translated: CASSQELLRQGPYNEQFF.

This chain connects TRBV20-1 to TRBJ1-1; the D is unclear. The CDR3 sequence is 15 residues long. Per germline, CDR1 DFQATT and CDR2 SNEGSKA (reference sequence). V was trimmed by 2 bases and J by 1 base, leaving 14 bases between them. This CDR3 reads CSARKAALPNTEAFF. In DNA form, the CDR3 reads TGCAGTGCTAGAAAGGCGGCACTTCCGAACACTGAAGCTTTCTTT.

The sample holds a few counts of this clonotype. The chain combines TRBV7-2 with TRBJ2-3, with 9 nucleotides matching TRBD2. Germline V lookup: CDR1 SGHTA, CDR2 FQGNSA. J lost 4 bases, V lost 5 bases, and 10 bases had no gene match. This CDR3 is 16 amino acids long. CDR3 DNA sequence: TGTGCCAGCAGCCCTCCGAGTAGCGGGAGTTCAGATACGCAGTATTTT. Amino acids: CASSPPSSGSSDTQYF.

This chain links TRBV29-1 with TRBJ2-7; the D call may be TRBD1 or TRBD2 (5 bases each). With 0 bases removed from V and 3 bases from J, the gap between germline ends came to 15 bases. This CDR3 comprises 15 residues. The germline V gene encodes CDR1 SQVTM and CDR2 ANQGSEA. The CDR3 sequence is CSVEDLRDGRYEQYF. For the CDR3, the DNA is TGCAGCGTTGAAGATCTTCGGGACGGCCGCTACGAGCAGTACTTC.